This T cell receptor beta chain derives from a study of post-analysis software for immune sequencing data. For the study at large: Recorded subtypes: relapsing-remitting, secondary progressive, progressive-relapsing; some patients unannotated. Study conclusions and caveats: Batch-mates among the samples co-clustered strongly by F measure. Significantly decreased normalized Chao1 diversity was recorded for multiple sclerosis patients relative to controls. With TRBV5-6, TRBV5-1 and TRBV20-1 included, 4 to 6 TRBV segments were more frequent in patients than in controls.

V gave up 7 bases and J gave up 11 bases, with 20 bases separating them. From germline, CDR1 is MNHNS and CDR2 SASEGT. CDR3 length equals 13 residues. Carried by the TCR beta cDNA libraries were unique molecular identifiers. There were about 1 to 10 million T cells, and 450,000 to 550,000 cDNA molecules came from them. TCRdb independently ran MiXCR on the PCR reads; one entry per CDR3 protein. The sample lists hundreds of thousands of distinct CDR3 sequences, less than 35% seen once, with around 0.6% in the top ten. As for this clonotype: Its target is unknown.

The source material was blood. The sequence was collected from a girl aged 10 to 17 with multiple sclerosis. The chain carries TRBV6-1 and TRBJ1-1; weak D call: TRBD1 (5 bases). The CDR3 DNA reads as TGTGCCAGCATGGGGGACCTCGGTATGGACGCTTTCTTT. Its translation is CASMGDLGMDAFF.